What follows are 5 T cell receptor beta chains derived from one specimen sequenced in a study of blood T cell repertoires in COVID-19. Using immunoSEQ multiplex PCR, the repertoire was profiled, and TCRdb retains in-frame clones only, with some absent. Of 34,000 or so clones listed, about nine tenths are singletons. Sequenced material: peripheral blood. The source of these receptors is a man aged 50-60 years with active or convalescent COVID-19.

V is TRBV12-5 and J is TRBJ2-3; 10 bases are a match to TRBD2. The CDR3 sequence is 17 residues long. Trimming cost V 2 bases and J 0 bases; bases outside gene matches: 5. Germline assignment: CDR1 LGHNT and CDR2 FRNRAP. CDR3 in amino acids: CASGLSGLAASTDTQYF. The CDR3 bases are TGTGCTAGTGGTTTGTCAGGACTAGCGGCTAGCACAGATACGCAGTATTTT.

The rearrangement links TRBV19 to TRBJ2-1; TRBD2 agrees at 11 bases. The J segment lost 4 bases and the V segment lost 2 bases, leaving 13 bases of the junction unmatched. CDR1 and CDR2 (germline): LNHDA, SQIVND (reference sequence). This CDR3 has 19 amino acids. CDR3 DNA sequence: TGTGCCAGTAGTATACGACTAGCGGGAAGAGTTGTATGGTACAATGAGCAGTTCTTC. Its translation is CASSIRLAGRVVWYNEQFF.

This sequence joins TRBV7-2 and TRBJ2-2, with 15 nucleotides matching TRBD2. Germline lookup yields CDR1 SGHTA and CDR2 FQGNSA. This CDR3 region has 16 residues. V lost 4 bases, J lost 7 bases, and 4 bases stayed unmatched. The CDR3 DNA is TGTGCCAGCAGCTCCGGACTAGCGGGAGGGGTCGGGGAGCTGTTTTTT. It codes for CASSSGLAGGVGELFF.

In DNA form, the CDR3 reads TGTGCCAGCAGTGAGGTTGGAACTAGCGGGAATGAGCAGTTCTTC. This codes for CASSEVGTSGNEQFF. The chain recombines TRBV25-1 with TRBJ2-1, with 9 bases aligning to TRBD2. Germline V CDR1 and CDR2: MGHDK, SYGVNS. V trimming: 3 bases; J trimming: 7 bases; junction bases outside the gene matches: 7. This CDR3 has 15 amino acids.

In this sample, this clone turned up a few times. CDR3 nucleotides: TGTGCCAGCAGCCCACAGGGGGTCCCCTACGAGCAGTACTTC. Translated: CASSPQGVPYEQYF. The rearrangement links TRBV9 to TRBJ2-7; the match to TRBD1 covers 8 bases. The CDR3 length is 14 residues. The V segment lost 4 bases and the J segment 2 bases; nucleotides outside the gene matches: 5. The germline gives CDR1 SGDLS, CDR2 YYNGEE.